This T cell receptor (beta chain) was sequenced for a study of blood T cells in healthy people across ages. J gave up 3 bases and V 5 bases, and 5 bases lay outside the gene matches. Germline V gene data show CDR1 as MGHRA and CDR2 as YSYEKL. CDR3 length: 14 amino acids. It was with a sample-barcoded 5' primer and a J-beta primer mix that a second PCR of about 6 to 12 cycles was run. TCRdb passed the 5' RACE reads through MiXCR, listing each CDR3 protein once. The sample consists of under 2 million distinct CDR3 sequences, roughly 30% of them appearing once. Material for sequencing was blood. This chain uses TRBV4-1 with TRBJ2-7; 9 bases are a match to TRBD1. The receptor was derived from a woman in her 30s in good health. CDR3 DNA sequence: TGCGCCAGCAGCGTACGGACAGGGGACTACGAGCAGTACTTC. It codes for CASSVRTGDYEQYF.